The 14 T cell receptor beta chains given below trace back to one sample, sequenced in a study of shared clonotypes between healthy human individuals. This table comes from immunoSEQ multiplex PCR, and its TCRdb copy is limited to in-frame clones, with some not included. The sample has 1.4 million to 1.5 million clones, roughly 97% seen once; the top ten hold roughly 1.2%. The sample comprised naive CD4+ T cells sorted from blood. The subset here: CD45RA+ positively selected. Receptor source: a man aged 25-45 years in good health.

V usage is TRBV6-6 and J usage is TRBJ1-2; maybe TRBD1 (5 bases). Per the germline V gene, CDR1 is MNHNY and CDR2 is SVGAGI (reference sequence). V lost 5 bases, J lost 8 bases, and 15 bases lay in between. This CDR3 has 13 amino acids. The CDR3 DNA sequence: TGTGCCAGCAGTGCACAGGTTCCGGGGGGCTACACCTTC. Its protein is CASSAQVPGGYTF.

The chain uses TRBV5-1 and TRBJ1-4; maybe TRBD1 (5 bases). The V end was cut by 5 bases, the J end by 6 bases, with 14 bases between. Germline CDR1 SGHRS, CDR2 YFSETQ. CDR3 length: 14 residues. The CDR3 spells CASSSRDPDEKLFF. The DNA of the CDR3 is TGCGCCAGCAGTTCCCGGGACCCTGATGAAAAACTGTTTTTT.

Note on this clone: Other DNA sequences in the same sample also yield this CDR3. This rearrangement joins TRBV5-1 to TRBJ2-2; D call uncertain. Germline values: CDR1 SGHRS, CDR2 YFSETQ. The ends were cut back, 0 bases at V and 5 bases at J, with 8 bases in the middle. This CDR3 comprises 14 residues. The CDR3: CASSLDVATGELFF. The CDR3 coding sequence is TGCGCCAGCAGCTTGGATGTAGCAACCGGGGAGCTGTTTTTT. Looking up the rest from reference TRBV5-1 and TRBJ2-2 gives the full variable domain: KAGVTQTPRYLIKTRGQQVTLSCSPISGHRSVSWYQQTPGQGLQFLFEYFSETQRNKGNFPGRFSGRQFSNSRSEMNVSTLELGDSALYLCASSLDVATGELFFGEGSRLTVL.

This sequence joins TRBV7-2 and TRBJ2-5; maybe TRBD2 (5 bases). The CDR3 spans 16 residues. Trimming stripped 2 bases from V and 4 bases from J, with 17 bases between. The V gene's germline CDR1 is SGHTA and CDR2 FQGNSA. In DNA form, the CDR3 reads TGTGCCAGCAGCTTATCACTAGTTCAATCGGCAGAGACCCAGTACTTC. Translated: CASSLSLVQSAETQYF.

The CDR3 sequence: CASSGLAGEQETQYF. For the CDR3, the DNA is TGTGCCAGCAGTGGCCTAGCGGGAGAGCAGGAGACCCAGTACTTC. The chain joins TRBV9 to TRBJ2-5; 10 bases line up with TRBD2. This CDR3 contains 15 residues. The V gene end was trimmed by 5 bases and the J gene end by 5 bases; junction bases not matched to a gene: 9. Germline CDR1 and CDR2: SGDLS and YYNGEE.

This clone was seen only once. The gene calls are TRBV10-3 and TRBJ1-2, with 10 bases fitting TRBD1. CDR1 ENHRY and CDR2 SYGVKD come from the germline V gene. CDR3 length equals 15 residues. Trimming at V came to 2 bases and at J to 7 bases, leaving 7 bases not matched to a gene. DNA for the CDR3: TGTGCCATCAGTGAGATAAGACAGGGGGCCAGTGGCTACACCTTC. This codes for CAISEIRQGASGYTF.

About this clone itself: The sample has other DNA sequences that encode this CDR3 too. This sequence joins TRBV5-1 and TRBJ2-5; TRBD2 aligns across 7 bases. The CDR3 covers 14 residues. Germline loops: CDR1 SGHRS, CDR2 YFSETQ. J gave up 4 bases and V 0 bases, and 3 bases lay outside the gene matches. CDR3 protein: CASSLGGEGETQYF. In DNA, the CDR3 is TGCGCCAGCAGCTTGGGAGGGGAGGGAGAGACCCAGTACTTC.

This clone was seen a single time. The gene calls are TRBV19 and TRBJ2-7, with 10 nucleotides matching TRBD1. With V trimmed by 6 bases and J by 5 bases, 7 bases remained unmatched. In germline, CDR1 is LNHDA, CDR2 SQIVND (reference sequence). CDR3 size: 14 residues. This CDR3 reads CASRRQGARDEQYF. CDR3 coding DNA: TGTGCCAGTAGAAGACAGGGGGCCAGAGACGAGCAGTACTTC.

The V gene is TRBV19, the J gene TRBJ1-5, with D possibly TRBD1 on 5 matching bases. Germline CDR1 is LNHDA and CDR2 is SQIVND (reference sequence). The CDR3 has 14 residues. The ends were cut back, 5 bases at V and 2 bases at J, with 10 bases in the middle. The CDR3 nucleotides are TGTGCCAGTAGTTCAAGGGGAGGCAATCAGCCCCAGCATTTT. Amino acids: CASSSRGGNQPQHF. Using reference TRBV19 and TRBJ1-5 for the parts outside the CDR3, the full variable domain is DGGITQSPKYLFRKEGQNVTLSCEQNLNHDAMYWYRQDPGQGLRLIYYSQIVNDFQKGDIAEGYSVSREKKESFPLTVTSAQKNPTAFYLCASSSRGGNQPQHFGDGTRLSIL.

V is TRBV2 and J is TRBJ2-7; 14 nucleotides align to TRBD2. CDR3 length equals 14 residues. With V trimmed by 8 bases and J by 1 base, 1 base remained unmatched. Germline assignment: CDR1 SNHLY and CDR2 FYNNEI. In DNA, the CDR3 is TGTGCCAGCCGACTAGCGGGGGGGTCCTACGAGCAGTACTTC. Translated, it gives CASRLAGGSYEQYF.

The DNA of the CDR3 is TGTGCCAGCTCAGAGTTCGGGAGCTCTGGGGCCAACGTCCTGACTTTC. Translation gives CASSEFGSSGANVLTF. The chain is built from TRBV18 and TRBJ2-6; possibly TRBD2 for D (6 bases). Germline-derived CDR1 and CDR2 are KGHSH and LQKENI. V was trimmed by 5 bases and J by 0 bases, leaving 11 bases between them. The CDR3 is 16 amino acids.

CDR3 DNA: TGTGCCAGCAGTGACAGGGGAAGTGAGCAGTTCTTC. Amino acid sequence: CASSDRGSEQFF. V and J are TRBV6-4 and TRBJ2-1; possible D gene TRBD1, 5 bases. V gave up 2 bases and J gave up 9 bases, with 8 bases separating them. The CDR3 loop spans 12 amino acids. In germline, CDR1 is MRHNA, CDR2 SNTAGT.

This rearrangement joins TRBV18 to TRBJ2-5; D might be TRBD1 or TRBD2, each matching 5 bases. The CDR3 length is 14 residues. The germline gives CDR1 KGHSH, CDR2 LQKENI. The V and J ends lost 3 bases and 4 bases respectively, with 12 bases between them. CDR3 amino acids: CASSPLQGVETQYF. CDR3 sequence (DNA): TGTGCCAGCTCACCGCTTCAGGGAGTAGAGACCCAGTACTTC.

This clone came up a few times. The CDR3 DNA follows: TGTGCCAGCACCCAACCGACAATCTCCTACAATGAGCAGTTCTTC. Encoded protein: CASTQPTISYNEQFF. V usage is TRBV28 and J usage is TRBJ2-1, with unresolved D. The CDR3 is made up of 15 amino acids. Deletions cut 7 bases from V and 0 bases from J, with 13 bases between. Germline V gene sequence: CDR1 MDHEN, CDR2 SYDVKM.